A single sample gave rise to the 18 T cell receptor beta chains below, sequenced in a study of shared clonotypes between healthy human individuals. Only in-frame clones appear in the TCRdb table, and some are missing; sequencing was by immunoSEQ multiplex PCR. In the table there are around 1.1 million clones, about 80% of which are singletons. Sequencing input: memory CD4+ T cells from PBMCs. Subset reported: CD45RA-negative fraction. The receptors come from a young man in good health. Some clones in this sample may be carry-over from other donors' samples.

This chain uses TRBV2 with TRBJ1-4; TRBD1 agrees at 10 bases. The CDR3 spans 14 residues. Germline trimming cut 7 bases from V and 5 bases from J; bases unmatched to any gene: 4. Per the germline V gene, CDR1 is SNHLY and CDR2 is FYNNEI. CDR3 in DNA: TGTGCCAGCATGTGGGGACAGGGGAATGAAAAACTGTTTTTT. This translates into CASMWGQGNEKLFF. Filled out from reference TRBV2 and TRBJ1-4, the complete variable domain reads EPEVTQTPSHQVTQMGQEVILRCVPISNHLYFYWYRQILGQKVEFLVSFYNNEISEKSEIFDDQFSVERPDGSNFTLKIRSTKLEDSAMYFCASMWGQGNEKLFFGSGTQLSVL.

The chain employs TRBV2 and TRBJ1-5, with D possibly TRBD1 on 5 matching bases. The CDR3 consists of 12 residues. From germline, CDR1 is SNHLY and CDR2 FYNNEI. V lost 6 bases, J lost 7 bases, and 10 bases lay in between. The CDR3 sequence is CASRGLEQPQHF. CDR3 DNA sequence: TGTGCCAGCAGGGGGCTAGAACAGCCCCAGCATTTT.

The V gene is TRBV28, the J gene TRBJ1-3; 7 bases line up with TRBD1. The CDR3 runs 15 residues. The germline V gene has CDR1 MDHEN and CDR2 SYDVKM. The J segment lost 2 bases and the V segment lost 7 bases, leaving 8 bases of the junction unmatched. This CDR3 reads CASISTGVAGNTIYF. CDR3 bases: TGTGCCAGCATATCCACAGGGGTAGCTGGAAACACCATATATTTT.

The rearrangement uses TRBV5-1 and TRBJ2-3; D is tentatively TRBD1 or TRBD2 (5 bases each). Per the germline V gene, CDR1 is SGHRS and CDR2 is YFSETQ. The CDR3 is 16 amino acids. The V end lost 3 bases, the J end lost 4 bases, and 18 bases lay between the germline ends. The DNA of the CDR3 is TGCGCCAGCAGCTCCCCGGGACGGACGTCCCCAGATACGCAGTATTTT. Its translation is CASSSPGRTSPDTQYF.

V gene TRBV27 combines with J gene TRBJ2-7; maybe TRBD2 (6 bases). Germline V gene sequence: CDR1 MNHEY, CDR2 SMNVEV (reference sequence). This CDR3 comprises 15 residues. Trimming shortened V by 3 bases and J by 0 bases, and 12 bases separated the two germline ends. CDR3 in DNA: TGTGCCAGCAGTTTGGGGGGTGCAAACTCCTACGAGCAGTACTTC. Translation: CASSLGGANSYEQYF.

The V and J genes are TRBV21-1 and TRBJ1-5. TRBV21-1 is assigned pseudogene status. This CDR3 spans 9 amino acids. The CDR3 sequence: CARFQPQHF. The CDR3, as DNA: TGTGCCAGGTTCCAGCCCCAGCATTTT.

This clone was picked up one time. V and J are TRBV27 and TRBJ2-5, with D possibly being TRBD1 (5 bases). Germline-derived CDR1 and CDR2 are MNHEY and SMNVEV (reference sequence). Between the trimmed V and J ends, which lost 3 bases and 5 bases, there was a span of 19 bases. The CDR3 is 16 amino acids. The CDR3 reads CASSFSRATAVETQYF. CDR3 DNA: TGTGCCAGCAGTTTCTCCAGGGCGACAGCCGTGGAGACCCAGTACTTC.

The rearrangement links TRBV6-6 to TRBJ2-1; D unresolved. The CDR3 runs to 13 residues. Germline CDR1 is MNHNY and CDR2 is SVGAGI (reference sequence). V shed 1 base and J shed 7 bases, with 8 bases lying between them. Written as DNA, the CDR3 is TGTGCCAGCAGTTACTGGCGTGGGAATGAGCAGTTCTTC. This gives the protein CASSYWRGNEQFF.

V usage is TRBV28 and J usage is TRBJ1-1; D gene unclear. Germline CDR1 is MDHEN and CDR2 is SYDVKM. The CDR3 has 15 amino acids. V lost 8 bases, J lost 0 bases, and 16 bases lay in between. The CDR3 DNA follows: TGTGCCAGCCATCGGGCGGTTTACTTGAACACTGAAGCTTTCTTT. Translation gives CASHRAVYLNTEAFF.

The J gene is TRBJ1-5, the V gene TRBV19; no firm D call. The CDR3 has 17 amino acids. The V gene lost 4 bases and the J gene lost 2 bases, with 18 bases spanning the gap. Germline CDR1 reads LNHDA; CDR2 reads SQIVND (reference sequence). The CDR3 DNA is TGTGCCAGTAGTACCTTCGGACGCCCCCGGGGCAATCAGCCCCAGCATTTT. Translation: CASSTFGRPRGNQPQHF.

The chain links TRBV6-6 to TRBJ1-2; D gene uncertain. CDR1 is MNHNY and CDR2 is SVGAGI in the germline V gene (reference sequence). V was pared by 0 bases and J by 4 bases, with 12 bases between. The CDR3 spans 15 residues. The CDR3 nucleotides read TGTGCCAGCAGTTACTCACCGGAACTCGGCTATGGCTACACCTTC. This encodes CASSYSPELGYGYTF.

This clone was counted a few times. This chain connects TRBV7-9 to TRBJ1-1, with 9 bases identical to TRBD1. V shed 1 base and J 5 bases; nucleotides not matched to a gene: 11. The CDR3 length is 17 residues. The germline CDR1 and CDR2 sequences are SEHNR and FQNEAQ (reference sequence). The CDR3, as DNA: TGTGCCAGCAGCTTAGAGCCGCGACAGGGGGTAAATACTGAAGCTTTCTTT. Protein sequence: CASSLEPRQGVNTEAFF.

This clone was detected a few times. The chain uses TRBV6-4 and TRBJ1-1, with TRBD1 identical over 7 bases. The CDR3 contains 14 residues. Germline CDR1 reads MRHNA; CDR2 reads SNTAGT. The trim removed 6 bases at V and 1 base at J, leaving 5 bases unmatched. In nucleotides, the CDR3 is TGTGCCAGCAGGAGGGACAGAACGAACACTGAAGCTTTCTTT. Residues: CASRRDRTNTEAFF.

The V call is TRBV27, the J call TRBJ2-7; 8 bases line up with TRBD2. V was pared by 5 bases and J by 4 bases, with 10 bases of the junction left unmatched. This CDR3 has 15 residues. The V gene's germline CDR1 is MNHEY and CDR2 SMNVEV (reference sequence). The DNA of the CDR3 is TGTGCCAGCAGTGCCCCCAAGCGGGAGAAATACGAGCAGTACTTC. Translation gives CASSAPKREKYEQYF.

The table lists this clone with a few counts. V gene TRBV11-1 combines with J gene TRBJ1-2; D remains unclear. Trimming took 2 bases from V and 4 from J, leaving 8 bases between them. Looked up from germline, CDR1 is SGHAT and CDR2 is FQDESV (reference sequence). CDR3 length: 13 residues. The CDR3 protein is CASSLIQSYGYTF. As DNA, the CDR3 is TGTGCCAGCAGCTTAATACAGTCCTATGGCTACACCTTC.

The CDR3 DNA reads as TGTGCCAGCAGGATGGGGGGAACGGAAAATCAGCCCCAGCATTTT. Translating gives CASRMGGTENQPQHF. This chain joins TRBV2 and TRBJ1-5; possible D gene TRBD1, 5 bases. The length of the CDR3 is 15 residues. Trimming took 6 bases from V and 4 from J, leaving 16 bases between them. The V gene's germline CDR1 is SNHLY and CDR2 FYNNEI.

The chain links TRBV7-2 to TRBJ2-7, with 9 bases identical to TRBD2. This CDR3 is 17 amino acids long. Per the germline V gene, CDR1 is SGHTA and CDR2 is FQGNSA. J was trimmed by 2 bases and V by 2 bases; bases with no gene match: 10. The CDR3 DNA is TGTGCCAGCAGCTTATTCATAGCGGGAGTTACCCCCTACGAGCAGTACTTC. Encoded protein: CASSLFIAGVTPYEQYF. Full variable domain (remainder filled in from reference TRBV7-2 and TRBJ2-7): GAGVSQSPSNKVTEKGKDVELRCDPISGHTALYWYRQSLGQGLEFLIYFQGNSAPDKSGLPSDRFSAERTGGSVSTLTIQRTQQEDSAVYLCASSLFIAGVTPYEQYFGPGTRLTVT.

V is TRBV10-3 and J is TRBJ2-3; 8 bases align to TRBD2. J lost 3 bases, V lost 7 bases, and 9 bases had no gene match. Germline loops: CDR1 ENHRY, CDR2 SYGVKD. The CDR3 is made up of 15 amino acids. CDR3 sequence (DNA): TGTGCCATCAAAAAGGGGCGGGAGGCTACAGATACGCAGTATTTT. This codes for CAIKKGREATDTQYF.